Presented here are 14 T cell receptor beta chains from one specimen sequenced in a study of cytomegalovirus exposure and HLA in healthy donors (dated by TCRdb to 2016 to 2017). Library preparation used the immunoSEQ multiplex PCR assay. For the multiplex PCR, a mixture combining 60 forward primers for TCR Vbeta segments and 13 reverse primers for TCR Jbeta segments was used. The clones in this table, taken by TCRdb from immuneACCESS, are in-frame only. Not every clone is retained; where verified, under half of the shortfall comes from an unresolved V gene, and the cause of the rest is unknown. This sample comprises around 130,000 clones, around three quarters of them detected only once. The leading ten clones occupy about 5.3% of the sample. Sequenced material: PBMCs. These receptors were taken from a young man in good health and CMV-seronegative.

The chain uses TRBV15 and TRBJ2-1, with TRBD1 matching 9 bases. Looked up from germline, CDR1 is LNHNV and CDR2 is YYDKDF (reference sequence). V lost 2 bases, J lost 8 bases, and 7 bases stayed unmatched. The CDR3 sequence is 15 residues long. The CDR3 DNA is TGTGCCACCAGCAGACCCGGGACAGGGACCGATGAGCAGTTCTTC. Encoded protein: CATSRPGTGTDEQFF. The full variable domain, rest sourced from reference TRBV15 and TRBJ2-1, is DAMVIQNPRYQVTQFGKPVTLSCSQTLNHNVMYWYQQKSSQAPKLLFHYYDKDFNNEADTPDNFQSRRPNTSFCFLDIRSPGLGDTAMYLCATSRPGTGTDEQFFGPGTRLTVL.

V is TRBV6-6 and J is TRBJ2-5; tentative D call: TRBD1 (6 bases). V lost 2 bases and J lost 11, with 12 bases in between. The CDR3 loop spans 12 amino acids. CDR1 and CDR2 (germline): MNHNY, SVGAGI (reference sequence). CDR3 nucleotide sequence: TGTGCCAGCAGTTACACCAGGGGTGAGCAGTACTTC. Translation gives CASSYTRGEQYF.

V usage is TRBV10-3 and J usage is TRBJ2-1, with TRBD2 matching over 14 bases. The CDR3 loop spans 15 amino acids. Germline CDR1 is ENHRY and CDR2 is SYGVKD. After removal of 6 bases from V and 7 bases from J, the junction contained 5 bases not matched to a gene. The CDR3 spells CAIRKGLAGENEQFF. The CDR3 DNA follows: TGTGCCATCAGGAAGGGACTAGCGGGAGAGAATGAGCAGTTCTTC.

The chain has TRBV18 and TRBJ1-1; D unresolved. The germline V gene has CDR1 KGHSH and CDR2 LQKENI. The ends were cut back, 8 bases at V and 4 bases at J, with 17 bases in the middle. The CDR3 is 14 amino acids. Written as DNA, the CDR3 is TGTGCCAGCACGTCACCGGTCTTTGGCACTGAAGCTTTCTTT. Amino acids: CASTSPVFGTEAFF.

The gene calls are TRBV7-2 and TRBJ2-7, with a weak D call TRBD1 (5 bases). CDR1 and CDR2 from the germline V gene are SGHTA and FQGNSA. The CDR3 runs 16 residues. With 5 bases removed from V and 0 bases from J, the gap between germline ends came to 17 bases. The CDR3 sequence: CASSRGHPENSYEQYF. CDR3 bases: TGTGCCAGCAGCCGCGGACACCCCGAGAACTCCTACGAGCAGTACTTC.

This clone was counted once. The J gene is TRBJ2-5, the V gene TRBV6-6, with 7 positions matching TRBD1. The germline CDR1 and CDR2 sequences are MNHNY and SVGAGI (reference sequence). This CDR3 has 16 residues. V lost 2 bases, J lost 0 bases, and 6 bases stayed unmatched. This CDR3 reads CASSYPGTVYQETQYF. In DNA form, the CDR3 reads TGTGCCAGCAGTTACCCCGGGACAGTGTACCAAGAGACCCAGTACTTC.

The chain links TRBV4-1 to TRBJ1-1, with D perhaps TRBD1 (5 bases). This CDR3 region has 15 residues. V was clipped by 1 base and J by 6 bases, with 15 bases between them. Germline V gene lookup returns CDR1 MGHRA and CDR2 YSYEKL. CDR3 DNA sequence: TGCGCCAGCAGCCAAGTCCGGAACCCGGGGGCTGAAGCTTTCTTT. This encodes CASSQVRNPGAEAFF.

The chain joins TRBV6-4 to TRBJ2-3; the match to TRBD1 covers 11 bases. The CDR3 is made up of 15 amino acids. The germline gives CDR1 MRHNA, CDR2 SNTAGT. The trim removed 5 bases at V and 3 bases at J, leaving 4 bases unmatched. CDR3 residues: CASSPGQGGTDTQYF. The CDR3 DNA is TGTGCCAGCAGTCCGGGACAGGGGGGTACAGATACGCAGTATTTT.

V gene TRBV28 combines with J gene TRBJ1-1, with TRBD1 as a possible D gene (6 bases). Germline CDR1 is MDHEN and CDR2 is SYDVKM. With 1 base removed from V and 1 base from J, the gap between germline ends came to 19 bases. The CDR3 length is 18 residues. The CDR3 protein is CASSLLSGGAGGNTEAFF. The CDR3 DNA reads as TGTGCCAGCAGTTTATTATCGGGGGGGGCCGGAGGGAACACTGAAGCTTTCTTT. Variable domain in full (rest from reference TRBV28 and TRBJ1-1): DVKVTQSSRYLVKRTGEKVFLECVQDMDHENMFWYRQDPGLGLRLIYFSYDVKMKEKGDIPEGYSVSREKKERFSLILESASTNQTSMYLCASSLLSGGAGGNTEAFFGQGTRLTVV.

The chain has TRBV5-1 and TRBJ2-3, with D unclear. CDR3 size: 13 residues. Germline CDR1 SGHRS, CDR2 YFSETQ. Trimming took off 0 bases at V and 4 bases at J, with 6 bases between the two ends. CDR3 residues: CASSLGAPDTQYF. CDR3 nucleotides: TGCGCCAGCAGCTTGGGGGCTCCAGATACGCAGTATTTT.

Comment on this clone: Other DNA sequences in this specimen translate into the identical CDR3. The chain combines TRBV5-6 with TRBJ2-7, with TRBD1 matching 9 bases. There are 12 residues in the CDR3. Per the germline V gene, CDR1 is SGHDT and CDR2 is YYEEEE. V shed 4 bases, J shed 7 bases, and the junction held 3 bases outside the gene matches. The CDR3 coding sequence is TGTGCCAGCAGCCTGGACAGGGGAGAGCAGTACTTC. Its translation is CASSLDRGEQYF. Looking up the rest from reference TRBV5-6 and TRBJ2-7 gives the full variable domain: DAGVTQSPTHLIKTRGQQVTLRCSPKSGHDTVSWYQQALGQGPQFIFQYYEEEERQRGNFPDRFSGHQFPNYSSELNVNALLLGDSALYLCASSLDRGEQYFGPGTRLTVT.

In DNA, the CDR3 is TGTGCCAGCAGCTTGGCCCCGAACACGGGCTATGGCTACACCTTC. Its protein product is CASSLAPNTGYGYTF. The V gene is TRBV5-8, the J gene TRBJ1-2; D call uncertain. The CDR3 spans 15 residues. CDR1 is SGHTS and CDR2 is YDEGEE in the germline V gene. Between the trimmed V and J ends, which lost 0 bases and 4 bases, there was a span of 13 bases.

V and J are TRBV5-1 and TRBJ2-1; 9 bases are shared with TRBD1. The CDR3 spans 15 residues. V lost 5 bases and J lost 4; bases outside the gene matches: 7. CDR1 is SGHRS, CDR2 YFSETQ, per germline. DNA of the CDR3: TGCGCCAGCAGGTCCGGGACAGGGTTGTACAATGAGCAGTTCTTC. It codes for CASRSGTGLYNEQFF.

V usage is TRBV29-1 and J usage is TRBJ2-5, with 9 bases identical to TRBD1. The CDR3 covers 12 residues. The V and J ends lost 6 bases and 5 bases, in that order; junction bases with no gene match: 4. In germline, CDR1 is SQVTM, CDR2 ANQGSEA. CDR3 in amino acids: CSVTGGAETQYF. The DNA for the CDR3 is TGCAGCGTAACAGGGGGCGCGGAGACCCAGTACTTC.